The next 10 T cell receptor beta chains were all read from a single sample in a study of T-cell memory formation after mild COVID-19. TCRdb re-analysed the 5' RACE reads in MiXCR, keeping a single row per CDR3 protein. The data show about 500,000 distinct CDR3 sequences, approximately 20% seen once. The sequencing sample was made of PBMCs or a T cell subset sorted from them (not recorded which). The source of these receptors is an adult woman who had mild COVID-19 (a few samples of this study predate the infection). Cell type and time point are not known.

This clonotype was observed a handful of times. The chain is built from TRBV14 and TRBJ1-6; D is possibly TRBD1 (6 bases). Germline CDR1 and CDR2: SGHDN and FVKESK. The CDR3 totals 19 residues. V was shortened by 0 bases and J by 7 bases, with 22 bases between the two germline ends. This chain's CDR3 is CASSQDSLGGWLENSPLHF. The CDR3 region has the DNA TGTGCCAGCAGCCAAGATTCCCTAGGGGGATGGCTAGAGAATTCACCCCTCCACTTT.

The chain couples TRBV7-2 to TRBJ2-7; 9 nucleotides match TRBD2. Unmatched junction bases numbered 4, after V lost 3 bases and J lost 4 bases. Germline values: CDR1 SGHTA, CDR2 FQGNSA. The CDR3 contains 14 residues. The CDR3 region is CASSFLAGIYEQYF. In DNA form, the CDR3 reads TGTGCCAGCAGCTTCCTAGCGGGGATATACGAGCAGTACTTC.

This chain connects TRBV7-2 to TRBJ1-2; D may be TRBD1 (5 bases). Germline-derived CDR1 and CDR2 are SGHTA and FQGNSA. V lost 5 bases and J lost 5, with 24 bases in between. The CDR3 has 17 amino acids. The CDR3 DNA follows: TGTGCCAGCAGCGCCCACGAATTGTCCCGGGGCGTGTATGGCTACACCTTC. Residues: CASSAHELSRGVYGYTF.

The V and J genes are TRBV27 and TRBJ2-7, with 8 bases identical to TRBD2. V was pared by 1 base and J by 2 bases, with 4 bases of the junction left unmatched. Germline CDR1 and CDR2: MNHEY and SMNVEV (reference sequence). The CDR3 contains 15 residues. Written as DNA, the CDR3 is TGTGCCAGCAGTTTATTACGGGGGGGGACCTACGAGCAGTACTTC. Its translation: CASSLLRGGTYEQYF.

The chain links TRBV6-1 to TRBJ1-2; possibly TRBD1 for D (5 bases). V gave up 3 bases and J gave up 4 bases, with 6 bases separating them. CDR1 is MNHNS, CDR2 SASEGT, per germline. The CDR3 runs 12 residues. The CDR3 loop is CASSETAYGYTF. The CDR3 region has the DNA TGTGCCAGCAGTGAGACAGCCTATGGCTACACCTTC.

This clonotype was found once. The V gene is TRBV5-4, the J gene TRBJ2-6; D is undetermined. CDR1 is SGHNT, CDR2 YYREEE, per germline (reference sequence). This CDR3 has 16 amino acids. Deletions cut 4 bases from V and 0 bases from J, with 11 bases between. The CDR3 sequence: CASSLSGPSGANVLTF. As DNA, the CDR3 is TGTGCCAGCAGCCTTTCCGGGCCCTCTGGGGCCAACGTCCTGACTTTC.

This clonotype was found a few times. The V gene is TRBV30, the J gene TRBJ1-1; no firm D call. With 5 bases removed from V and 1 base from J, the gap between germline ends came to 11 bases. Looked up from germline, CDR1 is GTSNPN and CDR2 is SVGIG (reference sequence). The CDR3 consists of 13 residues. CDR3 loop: CAWAGRTNTEAFF. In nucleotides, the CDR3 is TGTGCCTGGGCCGGGCGTACGAACACTGAAGCTTTCTTT.

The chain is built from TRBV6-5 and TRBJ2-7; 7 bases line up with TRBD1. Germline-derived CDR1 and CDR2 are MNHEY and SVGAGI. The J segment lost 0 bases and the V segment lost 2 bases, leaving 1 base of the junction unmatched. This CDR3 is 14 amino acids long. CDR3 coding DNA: TGTGCCAGCAGTTACGCAGGGGGCTCCTACGAGCAGTACTTC. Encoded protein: CASSYAGGSYEQYF.

Here the CDR3 DNA reads TGTGCCAGCAGTTACAGGGACAGCACAGATACGCAGTATTTT. Its translation: CASSYRDSTDTQYF. The V and J genes are TRBV6-6 and TRBJ2-3; D may correspond to TRBD1 or TRBD2 (5 bases each). Per the germline V gene, CDR1 is MNHNY and CDR2 is SVGAGI (reference sequence). V was pared by 2 bases and J by 0 bases, with 6 bases between. The CDR3 covers 14 residues.

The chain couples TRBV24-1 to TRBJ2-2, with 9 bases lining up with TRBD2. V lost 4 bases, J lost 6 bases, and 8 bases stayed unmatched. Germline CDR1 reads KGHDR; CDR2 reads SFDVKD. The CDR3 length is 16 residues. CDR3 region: CATSDPGSGRSGELFF. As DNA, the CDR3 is TGTGCCACCAGTGACCCAGGGAGCGGGAGGTCCGGGGAGCTGTTTTTT.